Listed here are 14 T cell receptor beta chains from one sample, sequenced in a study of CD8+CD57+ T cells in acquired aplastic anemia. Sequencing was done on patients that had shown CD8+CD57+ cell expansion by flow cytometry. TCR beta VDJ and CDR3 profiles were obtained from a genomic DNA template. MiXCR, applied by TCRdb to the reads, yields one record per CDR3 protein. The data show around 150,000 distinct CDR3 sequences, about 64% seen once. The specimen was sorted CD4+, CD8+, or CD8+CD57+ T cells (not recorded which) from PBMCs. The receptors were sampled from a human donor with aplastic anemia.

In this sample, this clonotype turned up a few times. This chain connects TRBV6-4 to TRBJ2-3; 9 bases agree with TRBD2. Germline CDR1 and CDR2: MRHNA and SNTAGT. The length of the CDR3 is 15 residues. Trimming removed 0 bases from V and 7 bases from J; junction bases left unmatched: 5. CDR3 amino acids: CASSDSSGGLNTQYF. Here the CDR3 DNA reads TGTGCCAGCAGTGACTCGAGCGGGGGGCTGAATACGCAGTATTTT.

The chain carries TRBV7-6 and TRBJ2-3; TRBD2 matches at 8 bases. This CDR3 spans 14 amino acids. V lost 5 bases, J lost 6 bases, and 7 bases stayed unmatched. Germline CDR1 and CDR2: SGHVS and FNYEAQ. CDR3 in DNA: TGTGCCAGCAGCGCGGGACTAGTAGGTGATACGCAGTATTTT. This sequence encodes CASSAGLVGDTQYF.

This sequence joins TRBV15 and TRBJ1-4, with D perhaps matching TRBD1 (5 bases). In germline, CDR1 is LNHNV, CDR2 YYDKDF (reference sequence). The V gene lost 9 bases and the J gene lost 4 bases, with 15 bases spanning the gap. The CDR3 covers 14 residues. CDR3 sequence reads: CATASDRNNEKLFF. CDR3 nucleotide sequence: TGTGCCACTGCCTCCGACAGAAATAATGAAAAACTGTTTTTT.

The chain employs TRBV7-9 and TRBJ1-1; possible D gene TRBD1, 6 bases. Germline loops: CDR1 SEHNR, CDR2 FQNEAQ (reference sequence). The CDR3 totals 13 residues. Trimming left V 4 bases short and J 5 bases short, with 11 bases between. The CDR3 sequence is CASSSDRLTEAFF. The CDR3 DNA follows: TGTGCCAGCAGCTCCGACAGGTTGACTGAAGCTTTCTTT.

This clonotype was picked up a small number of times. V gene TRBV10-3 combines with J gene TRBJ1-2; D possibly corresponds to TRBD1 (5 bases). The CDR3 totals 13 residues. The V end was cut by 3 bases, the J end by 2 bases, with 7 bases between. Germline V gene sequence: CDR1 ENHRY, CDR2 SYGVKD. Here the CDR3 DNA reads TGTGCCATCAGTGATGGGGGGAACTATGGCTACACCTTC. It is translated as CAISDGGNYGYTF.

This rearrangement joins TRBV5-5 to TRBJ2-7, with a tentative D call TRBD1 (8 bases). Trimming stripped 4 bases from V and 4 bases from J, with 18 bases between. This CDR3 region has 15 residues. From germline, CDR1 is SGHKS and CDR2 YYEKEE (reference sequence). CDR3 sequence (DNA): TGTGCCAGCAGCAACCCACAGGGGGGGGCTTACGAGCAGTACTTC. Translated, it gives CASSNPQGGAYEQYF. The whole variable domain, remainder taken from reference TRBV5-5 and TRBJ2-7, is DAGVTQSPTHLIKTRGQQVTLRCSPISGHKSVSWYQQVLGQGPQFIFQYYEKEERGRGNFPDRFSARQFPNYSSELNVNALLLGDSALYLCASSNPQGGAYEQYFGPGTRLTVT.

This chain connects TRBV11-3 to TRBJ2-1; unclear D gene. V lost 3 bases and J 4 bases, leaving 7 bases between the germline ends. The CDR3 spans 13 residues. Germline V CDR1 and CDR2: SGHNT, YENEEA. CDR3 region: CASSLESYNEQFF. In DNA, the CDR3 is TGTGCCAGCAGCTTGGAGAGTTACAATGAGCAGTTCTTC.

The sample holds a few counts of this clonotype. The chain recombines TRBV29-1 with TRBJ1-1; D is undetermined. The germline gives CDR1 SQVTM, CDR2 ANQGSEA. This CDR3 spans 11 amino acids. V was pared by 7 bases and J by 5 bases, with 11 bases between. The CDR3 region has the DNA TGCAGCGCCCTGGCCTGGACTGAAGCTTTCTTT. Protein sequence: CSALAWTEAFF.

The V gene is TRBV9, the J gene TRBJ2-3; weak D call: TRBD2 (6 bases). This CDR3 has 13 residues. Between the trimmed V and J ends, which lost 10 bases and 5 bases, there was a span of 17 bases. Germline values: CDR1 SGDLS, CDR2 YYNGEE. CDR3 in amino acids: CAPADGGVDTQYF. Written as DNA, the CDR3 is TGTGCCCCAGCTGACGGGGGAGTAGATACGCAGTATTTT. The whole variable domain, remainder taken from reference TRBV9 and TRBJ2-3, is DSGVTQTPKHLITATGQRVTLRCSPRSGDLSVYWYQQSLDQGLQFLIQYYNGEERAKGNILERFSAQQFPDLHSELNLSSLELGDSALYFCAPADGGVDTQYFGPGTRLTVL.

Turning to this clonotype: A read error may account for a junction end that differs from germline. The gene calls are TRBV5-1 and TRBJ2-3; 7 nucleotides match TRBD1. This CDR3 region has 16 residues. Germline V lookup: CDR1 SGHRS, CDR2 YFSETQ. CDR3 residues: CVSSSVTGTVLDTQYF. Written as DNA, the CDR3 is TGCGTCAGCAGCTCAGTAACCGGGACAGTCTTGGATACGCAGTATTTT.

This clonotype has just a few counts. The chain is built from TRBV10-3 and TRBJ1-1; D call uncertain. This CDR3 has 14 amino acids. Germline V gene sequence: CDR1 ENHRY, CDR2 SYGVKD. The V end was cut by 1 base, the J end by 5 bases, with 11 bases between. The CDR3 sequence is CAISEYGNRTEAFF. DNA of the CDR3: TGTGCCATCAGTGAGTATGGGAACCGAACTGAAGCTTTCTTT.

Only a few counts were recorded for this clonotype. CDR3 amino acids: CASSYTGSPGEQYF. CDR3 coding DNA: TGTGCCAGCAGTTACACTGGCTCCCCCGGCGAGCAGTACTTC. The chain joins TRBV6-2 or TRBV6-3 to TRBJ2-7; D remains ambiguous. V lost 2 bases, J lost 6 bases, and 14 bases lay in between. CDR3 length: 14 residues. CDR1 and CDR2 (germline): MNHEY, SVGEGT.

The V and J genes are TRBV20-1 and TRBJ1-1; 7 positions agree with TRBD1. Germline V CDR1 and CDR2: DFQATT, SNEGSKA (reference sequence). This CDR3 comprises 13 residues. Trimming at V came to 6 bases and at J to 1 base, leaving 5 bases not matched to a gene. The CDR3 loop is CSAYRGTNTEAFF. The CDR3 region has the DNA TGCAGTGCGTACAGGGGAACGAACACTGAAGCTTTCTTT.

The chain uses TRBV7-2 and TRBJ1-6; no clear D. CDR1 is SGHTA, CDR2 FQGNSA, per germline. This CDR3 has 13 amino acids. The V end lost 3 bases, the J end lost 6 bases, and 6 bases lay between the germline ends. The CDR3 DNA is TGTGCCAGCAGCTTCCCAGCTAATTCACCCCTCCACTTT. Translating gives CASSFPANSPLHF.